This T cell receptor beta chain was found in a study of T cell responses to AZD1222 COVID-19 vaccine. To note about this clone: One end of the junction is discordant with germline, which a read error may explain.

Here immunoSEQ multiplex PCR was the method, and the copy in TCRdb shows in-frame clones only, minus some. This table has 200,000 or so clones, just over 85% appearing once. The CDR3 has 15 residues. The germline CDR1 and CDR2 sequences are PRHDT and FYEKMQ (reference sequence). The starting material was peripheral blood, obtained on day 0 of AZD1222 vaccination. The chain employs TRBV13 and TRBJ1-2, with D possibly TRBD1 on 6 matching bases. This receptor was obtained from an adult in good health. CDR3 protein: CASSVIGGDSGTAYF. The CDR3 bases are TGTGCCAGCAGCGTAATCGGGGGCGACTCCGGGACGGCTTACTTC.